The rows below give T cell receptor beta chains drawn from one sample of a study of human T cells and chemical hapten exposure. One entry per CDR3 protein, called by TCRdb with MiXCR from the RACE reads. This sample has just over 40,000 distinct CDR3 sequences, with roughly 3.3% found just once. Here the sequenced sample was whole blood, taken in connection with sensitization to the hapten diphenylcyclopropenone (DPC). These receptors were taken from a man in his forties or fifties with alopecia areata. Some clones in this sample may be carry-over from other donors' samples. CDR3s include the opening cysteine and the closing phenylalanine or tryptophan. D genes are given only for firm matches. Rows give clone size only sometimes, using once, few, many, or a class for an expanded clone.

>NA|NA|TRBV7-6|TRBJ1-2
CASSPQQGGYGYTF
TGTGCCAGCAGCCCCCAACAGGGCGGTTATGGCTACACCTTC
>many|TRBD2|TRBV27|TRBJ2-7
CASSPSGSSYEQYF
TGTGCCAGCAGTCCGAGCGGGAGCTCCTACGAGCAGTACTTC
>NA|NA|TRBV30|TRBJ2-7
CAWSIGDYEQYF
TGTGCCTGGAGTATAGGGGACTACGAGCAGTACTTC
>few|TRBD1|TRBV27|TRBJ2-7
CASSWTGTAYEQYF
TGTGCCAGCAGTTGGACAGGGACGGCCTACGAGCAGTACTTC
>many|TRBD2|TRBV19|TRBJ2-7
CASSMLAGTAGEQYF
TGTGCCAGTAGTATGCTAGCGGGAACTGCGGGGGAGCAGTACTTC
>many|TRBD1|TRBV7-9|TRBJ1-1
CASSLGRDSLNTEAFF
TGTGCCAGCAGCTTAGGGAGGGACAGCCTGAACACTGAAGCTTTCTTT
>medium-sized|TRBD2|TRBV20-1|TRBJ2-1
CSARAPTSGGPEQFF
TGCAGTGCTAGAGCCCCGACTAGCGGGGGGCCGGAGCAGTTCTTC
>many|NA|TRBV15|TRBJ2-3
CATSRDHWPGGTDTQYF
TGTGCCACCAGCAGAGATCATTGGCCAGGGGGCACAGATACGCAGTATTTT
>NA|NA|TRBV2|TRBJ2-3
CASSEATIGADTQYF
TGTGCCAGCTCGGAAGCCACTATAGGCGCAGATACGCAGTATTTT
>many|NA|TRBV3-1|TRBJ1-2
CASSYTGTATRGYTF
TGTGCCAGCAGCTATACCGGGACGGCGACTAGGGGCTACACCTTC
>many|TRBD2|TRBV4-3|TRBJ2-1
CASSQEGTSGFYNEQFF
TGCGCCAGCAGCCAAGAAGGGACTAGCGGGTTCTACAATGAGCAGTTCTTC